This TCR beta chain derives from a study of cytomegalovirus exposure and HLA in healthy donors. PCR employed 60 Vbeta and 13 Jbeta primers. Profiled with immunoSEQ multiplex PCR; TCRdb holds only in-frame clones, not every one. The sample yields 170,000 or so clones, around 78% seen once. This clone was found once. What it binds is unknown. One end of the junction varies from germline; a read error may be responsible. The CDR3 contains 13 residues. CDR1 LGHNA and CDR2 YSLEER come from the germline V gene. Study observations and caveats: DRB1 showed the most TCR associations and HLA-C the fewest in a later analysis, as rates varied by HLA locus. Donors belonging to an Asian-associated ancestry cluster reportedly showed fewer N-insertions in productive TCRs than the approximately 640-donor mean, according to what a later analysis found. Other equally common chains were less clonally expanded than HLA-associated TCR beta chains, a later analysis showed.

The sample consisted of PBMCs. The source of this sequence is a woman aged 50 to 60 in good health and CMV-seropositive. This sequence joins TRBV4-3 and TRBJ2-1; possibly TRBD1 for D (6 bases). The CDR3 spells CASSRQGYTEQFF. The CDR3 DNA is TGCGCCAGCAGCCGTCAGGGGTACACTGAGCAGTTCTTC.